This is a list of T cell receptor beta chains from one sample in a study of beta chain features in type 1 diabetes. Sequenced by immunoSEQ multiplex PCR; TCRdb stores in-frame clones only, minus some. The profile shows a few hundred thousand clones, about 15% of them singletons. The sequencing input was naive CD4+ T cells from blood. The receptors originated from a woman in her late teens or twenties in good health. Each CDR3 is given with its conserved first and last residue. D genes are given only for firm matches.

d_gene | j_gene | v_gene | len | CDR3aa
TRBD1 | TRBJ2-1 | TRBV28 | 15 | CASSFWDRGREEQFF
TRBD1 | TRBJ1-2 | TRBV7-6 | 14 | CASSPDRGQNGYTF
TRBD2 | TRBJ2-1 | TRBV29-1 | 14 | CSVSSSGSYNEQFF
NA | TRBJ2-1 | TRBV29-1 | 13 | CSVAGVLYNEQFF
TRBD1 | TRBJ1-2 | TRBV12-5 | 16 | CASGWIGQARNYGYTF
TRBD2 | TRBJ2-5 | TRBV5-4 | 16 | CASSLPTGLASETQYF
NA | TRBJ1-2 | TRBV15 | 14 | CATSRGERGYGYTF
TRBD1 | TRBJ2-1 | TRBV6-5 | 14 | CASSPGTGYNEQFF
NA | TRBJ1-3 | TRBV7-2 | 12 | CASSTPGNTIYF
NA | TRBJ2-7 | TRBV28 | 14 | CASSSGEWSYEQYF
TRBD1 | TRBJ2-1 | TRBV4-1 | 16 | CASSQARDRDYNEQFF
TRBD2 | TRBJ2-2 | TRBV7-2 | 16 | CASSRRLAGITGELFF
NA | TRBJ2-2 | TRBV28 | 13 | CASSYGRTGELFF
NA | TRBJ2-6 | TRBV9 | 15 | CASSVELSGANVLTF
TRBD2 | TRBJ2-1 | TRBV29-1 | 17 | CPGTSRISGFKGNEQFF
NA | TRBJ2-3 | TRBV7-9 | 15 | CASSFMGASTDTQYF
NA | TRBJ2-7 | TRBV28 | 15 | CASTERGALSYEQYF
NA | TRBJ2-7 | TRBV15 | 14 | CATRAGFPSYEQYF
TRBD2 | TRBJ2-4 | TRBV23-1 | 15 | CASSQAGRAENIQYF
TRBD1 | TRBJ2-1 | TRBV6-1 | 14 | CASSRDRAYNEQFF
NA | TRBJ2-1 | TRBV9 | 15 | CASSVGSTPYNEQFF
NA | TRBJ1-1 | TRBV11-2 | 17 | CASSPRGTRGMNTEAFF
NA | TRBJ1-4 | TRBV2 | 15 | CASSERTAKNEKLFF
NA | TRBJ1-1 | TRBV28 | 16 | CASSLDPRAQGTEAFF
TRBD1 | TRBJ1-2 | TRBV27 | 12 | CASSPRTGGYTF
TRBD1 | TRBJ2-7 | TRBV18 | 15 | CASSPAGQGFYEQYF
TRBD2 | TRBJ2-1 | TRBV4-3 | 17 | CASSRAGRVRSNNEQFF
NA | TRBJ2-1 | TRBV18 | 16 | CASSPPSARVQNEQFF
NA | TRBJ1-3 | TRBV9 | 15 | CASSARGNSGNTIYF
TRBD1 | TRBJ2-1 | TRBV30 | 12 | CAWSSQGNEQFF
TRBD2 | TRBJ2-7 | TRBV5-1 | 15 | CASSSGLAGAYEQYF
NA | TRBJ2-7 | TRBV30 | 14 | CAWSGGLSSYEQYF
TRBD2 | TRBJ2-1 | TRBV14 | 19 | CASSQGGWLAVYSYNEQFF
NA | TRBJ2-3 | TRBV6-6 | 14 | CASRPGLSTDTQYF
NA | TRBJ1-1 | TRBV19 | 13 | CASSDSMNTEAFF
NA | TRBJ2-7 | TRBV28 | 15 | CASSLSTVSSYEQYF
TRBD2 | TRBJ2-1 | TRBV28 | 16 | CASSFSSGTTHNEQFF
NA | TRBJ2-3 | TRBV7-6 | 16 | CASSLYPRGSTDTQYF
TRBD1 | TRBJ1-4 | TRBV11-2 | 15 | CASSPGGLANEKLFF
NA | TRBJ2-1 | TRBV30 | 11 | CAWRGGGAAFF
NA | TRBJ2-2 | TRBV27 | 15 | CASSLYYSNTGELFF
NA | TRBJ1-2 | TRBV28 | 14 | CASSLGQKNYGYTF
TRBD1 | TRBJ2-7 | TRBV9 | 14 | CASSAFTGEREQYF
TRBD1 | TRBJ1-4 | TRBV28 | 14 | CASSSQGAGEKLFF
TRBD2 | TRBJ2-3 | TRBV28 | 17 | CASSPLAGRGVTDTQYF
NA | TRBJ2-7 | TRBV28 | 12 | CASSPRGYEQYF
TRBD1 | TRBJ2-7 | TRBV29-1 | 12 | CSVWDRAYEQYF
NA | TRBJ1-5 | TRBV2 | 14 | CASSDGQMHQPQHF
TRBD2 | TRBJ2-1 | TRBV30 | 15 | CATRVGLAVYNEQFF